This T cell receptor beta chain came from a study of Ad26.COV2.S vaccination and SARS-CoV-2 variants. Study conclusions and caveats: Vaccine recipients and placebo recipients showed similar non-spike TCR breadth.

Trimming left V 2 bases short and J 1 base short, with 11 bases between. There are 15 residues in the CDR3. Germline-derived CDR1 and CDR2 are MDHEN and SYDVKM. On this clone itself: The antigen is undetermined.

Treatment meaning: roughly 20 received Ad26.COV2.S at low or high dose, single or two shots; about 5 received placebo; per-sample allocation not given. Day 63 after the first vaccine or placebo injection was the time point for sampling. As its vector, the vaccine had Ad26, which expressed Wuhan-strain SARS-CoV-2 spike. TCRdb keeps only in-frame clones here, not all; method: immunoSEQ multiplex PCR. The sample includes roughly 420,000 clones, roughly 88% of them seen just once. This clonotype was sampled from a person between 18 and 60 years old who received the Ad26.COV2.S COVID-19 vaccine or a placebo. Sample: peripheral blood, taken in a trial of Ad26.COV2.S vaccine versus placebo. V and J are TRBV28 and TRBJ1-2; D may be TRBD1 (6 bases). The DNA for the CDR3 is TGTGCCAGCAGTTTAATTTTAGGGGGTAACTATGGCTACACCTTC. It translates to CASSLILGGNYGYTF.